This T cell receptor beta chain derives from a study of T cell repertoires in cytomegalovirus infection. Study-wide context: Signatures in public TCR beta sequences pointed to both CMV infection and matching HLA type. Study results and limitations: In two of eight donors, the top clonotype was HLA-C-restricted CMV-specific.

A word on this clonotype: What it recognizes is unknown.

TCRdb reprocessed the reads via MiXCR and lists one record per CDR3 protein. Seen here are approximately 590,000 distinct CDR3 sequences, almost 40% observed once, and the top ten hold about 46%. Germline V gives CDR1 MNHEY, CDR2 SMNVEV (reference sequence). The CDR3 has 15 amino acids. V gave up 3 bases and J gave up 5 bases, with 13 bases separating them. This clonotype originated in a human donor in good health (CMV status not recorded). Some clones in this sample may be carry-over from other donors' samples. This specimen consisted of cultured PBMCs, obtained from culture after CMV antigen stimulation. This chain links TRBV27 with TRBJ1-4; weak D call: TRBD1 (5 bases). This CDR3 reads CASSLGTGLNEKLFF. DNA of the CDR3: TGTGCCAGCAGTTTGGGGACCGGACTCAATGAAAAACTGTTTTTT. Filled out from reference TRBV27 and TRBJ1-4, the complete variable domain reads EAQVTQNPRYLITVTGKKLTVTCSQNMNHEYMSWYRQDPGLGLRQIYYSMNVEVTDKGDVPEGYKVSRKEKRNFPLILESPSPNQTSLYFCASSLGTGLNEKLFFGSGTQLSVL.